The clone carrying this T cell receptor (beta chain) turned up a few times. Trimming at V came to 5 bases and at J to 5 bases, leaving 12 bases not matched to a gene. CDR3 length: 17 amino acids. The data originate from a study of patients and donors after allogeneic stem cell transplantation. TCRdb reanalysed the RT-PCR reads using MiXCR and keeps one entry per CDR3 protein. There are 400,000 to 450,000 distinct CDR3 sequences in the sample; 16% occur only once, and 6.5% to 7.5% lies in the top ten. This chain joins TRBV12-3 or TRBV12-4 and TRBJ1-2; 12 bases line up with TRBD1. This TCR derives from a human donor who was either an allogeneic HSCT recipient or a stem cell or donor lymphocyte infusion donor (not recorded which). It is not recorded whose cells these are; they may come from a transplant donor. Material: blood, either unsorted or a sorted T cell fraction (not recorded which). The CDR3 DNA reads TGTGCCAGCAGTCCAGTGGGGACAGGGGGCGCGGGTTATGGCTACACCTTC. It translates to CASSPVGTGGAGYGYTF.